The 32 T cell receptor beta chains in this list originate from one sample, sequenced in a study of cytomegalovirus exposure and HLA in healthy donors. Vbeta (60) and Jbeta (13) primers were used in the PCR. The assay was immunoSEQ multiplex PCR, and TCRdb's table has in-frame clones only and misses some. The sample carries some 110,000 clones, 9.5% recorded once. The specimen was PBMCs. These receptors all stem from a man aged 25-45 years in good health and CMV-seronegative.

The chain joins TRBV7-6 to TRBJ2-5; 8 nucleotides align to TRBD1. Germline CDR1 reads SGHVS; CDR2 reads FNYEAQ. The CDR3 runs 15 residues. The junction had 10 bases not matched to a gene; V was cut back by 5 bases and J by 5 bases. The CDR3 sequence: CASSHRGQVRETQYF. In DNA, the CDR3 is TGTGCCAGCAGCCACCGGGGACAGGTTAGGGAGACCCAGTACTTC.

This clone was observed a handful of times. CDR3 bases: TGTGCCAGCTCACCACCGGCAGGGTTCGGATACGAGCAGTACTTC. This encodes CASSPPAGFGYEQYF. The chain is built from TRBV18 and TRBJ2-7; the D gene is possibly TRBD1 (5 bases). The CDR3 loop spans 15 amino acids. Germline V gene data show CDR1 as KGHSH and CDR2 as LQKENI. V was shortened by 0 bases and J by 4 bases, with 13 bases between the two germline ends.

This clone occurred a few times. The chain uses TRBV27 and TRBJ2-7; TRBD2 is a possible D gene (5 bases). The V and J ends lost 3 bases and 0 bases respectively, with 9 bases between them. Germline CDR1 reads MNHEY; CDR2 reads SMNVEV (reference sequence). The CDR3 extends over 14 amino acids. The CDR3: CASSFRRSSYEQYF. As DNA, the CDR3 is TGTGCCAGCAGTTTCAGGAGGAGCTCCTACGAGCAGTACTTC.

This chain connects TRBV19 to TRBJ2-7; D call uncertain. Per germline, CDR1 LNHDA and CDR2 SQIVND (reference sequence). V was clipped by 6 bases and J by 2 bases, with 8 bases between them. CDR3 length equals 12 residues. The CDR3 DNA follows: TGTGCCAGTAGGTCCGGTGCCTACGAGCAGTACTTC. It yields the protein CASRSGAYEQYF.

This clone occurred a few times. The chain couples TRBV19 to TRBJ2-7; D may be TRBD1 (6 bases). CDR1 and CDR2 (germline): LNHDA, SQIVND (reference sequence). The CDR3 is 13 residues long. The V and J ends lost 5 bases and 4 bases respectively, with 12 bases between them. The CDR3 DNA follows: TGTGCCAGTAGTCCGGGACACCTTTACGAGCAGTACTTC. Translated, it gives CASSPGHLYEQYF.

This chain uses TRBV19 with TRBJ2-3; TRBD2 matches at 7 bases. The V gene's germline CDR1 is LNHDA and CDR2 SQIVND (reference sequence). The junction had 8 bases not matched to a gene; V was cut back by 4 bases and J by 1 base. The CDR3 loop spans 16 amino acids. The CDR3 DNA reads as TGTGCCAGTAGTAACCTTAAGCGGGGTGGCACAGATACGCAGTATTTT. This gives the protein CASSNLKRGGTDTQYF.

The gene calls are TRBV18 and TRBJ2-5; D remains unclear. The germline V and J ends were trimmed by 6 bases and 5 bases, with 10 bases remaining between them. The germline V gene encodes CDR1 KGHSH and CDR2 LQKENI. The CDR3 extends over 12 amino acids. The CDR3 here is CASSQERETQYF. CDR3 bases: TGTGCCAGCTCCCAAGAGAGGGAGACCCAGTACTTC.

In this sample, this clone turned up a few times. This chain connects TRBV29-1 to TRBJ1-5; D gene unclear. Germline values: CDR1 SQVTM, CDR2 ANQGSEA. The CDR3 runs 13 residues. Trimming stripped 4 bases from V and 3 bases from J, with 10 bases between. CDR3 DNA sequence: TGCAGCGTTGCTGGTGGAGTCAATCAGCCCCAGCATTTT. Translated: CSVAGGVNQPQHF.

The table lists this clone with a count of one. This chain uses TRBV4-3 with TRBJ2-2; D is unresolved. V lost 0 bases to trimming and J lost 8 bases, with 7 bases between them. This CDR3 contains 13 residues. The V gene's germline CDR1 is LGHNA and CDR2 YSLEER. The CDR3 loop reads CASSQDWPGELFF. The CDR3 DNA is TGCGCCAGCAGCCAAGACTGGCCGGGGGAGCTGTTTTTT.

This clone was picked up a small number of times. V gene TRBV19 combines with J gene TRBJ1-2; D possibly corresponds to TRBD1 (5 bases). CDR3 size: 17 residues. The germline V and J ends were trimmed by 1 base and 5 bases, with 20 bases remaining between them. CDR1 and CDR2 (germline): LNHDA, SQIVND (reference sequence). This CDR3 reads CASSIVLDSQTKYGYTF. CDR3 DNA: TGTGCCAGTAGTATAGTCCTAGACAGCCAAACCAAGTATGGCTACACCTTC.

V and J are TRBV10-2 and TRBJ2-1, with no clear D. This CDR3 contains 12 residues. Germline values: CDR1 WSHSY, CDR2 SAAADI. V was cut by 10 bases and J by 3 bases, with 10 bases left in between. CDR3 bases: TGCGCCACCACAGTTGTCTACAATGAGCAGTTCTTC. Amino acids: CATTVVYNEQFF.

This chain uses TRBV9 with TRBJ2-3; 9 bases agree with TRBD2. This CDR3 spans 18 amino acids. The V gene end was trimmed by 4 bases and the J gene end by 0 bases; junction bases not matched to a gene: 12. CDR1 SGDLS and CDR2 YYNGEE come from the germline V gene. CDR3 DNA sequence: TGTGCCAGCAGCCTAGTGACGTATAGCGGGGGAAGCACAGATACGCAGTATTTT. It specifies CASSLVTYSGGSTDTQYF.

The table lists this clone with a few counts. The chain couples TRBV9 to TRBJ2-7, with 10 bases fitting TRBD1. Germline loops: CDR1 SGDLS, CDR2 YYNGEE. The V segment lost 4 bases and the J segment 6 bases; nucleotides outside the gene matches: 10. The CDR3 consists of 15 residues. The CDR3 coding sequence is TGTGCCAGCAGCCCTCAACCGACAGGGGGCCTCGAGCAGTACTTC. Encoded protein: CASSPQPTGGLEQYF.

This clone was seen more than once but under ten times. The J gene is TRBJ2-3, the V gene TRBV5-8; 8 positions agree with TRBD1. V lost 5 bases and J lost 2; bases outside the gene matches: 16. Germline V lookup: CDR1 SGHTS, CDR2 YDEGEE. This CDR3 has 18 amino acids. The chain's CDR3 is CASRSGDGRGLFTDTQYF. In DNA, the CDR3 is TGTGCCAGCAGATCCGGTGACGGCAGGGGGCTTTTCACAGATACGCAGTATTTT.

A few counts support this clone. This chain uses TRBV7-2 with TRBJ1-2; 10 bases are shared with TRBD1. This CDR3 comprises 13 residues. V was pared by 5 bases and J by 8 bases, with 5 bases of the junction left unmatched. Germline lookup yields CDR1 SGHTA and CDR2 FQGNSA. In DNA, the CDR3 is TGTGCCAGCAGCCTGGACAGGGGGGTGGGCTACACCTTC. Translating gives CASSLDRGVGYTF.

The gene calls are TRBV29-1 and TRBJ1-1; 11 bases match TRBD1. V trimming: 6 bases; J trimming: 12 bases; junction bases outside the gene matches: 15. The CDR3 is 14 residues long. Germline loops: CDR1 SQVTM, CDR2 ANQGSEA. CDR3 protein: CSVFSGTGGSVPFF. DNA of the CDR3: TGCAGCGTCTTTTCCGGGACAGGGGGTTCTGTTCCTTTCTTT.

This sequence joins TRBV28 and TRBJ1-4, with a possible D match to TRBD1 (6 bases). The germline CDR1 and CDR2 sequences are MDHEN and SYDVKM. This CDR3 is built from 15 residues. The ends were cut back, 6 bases at V and 8 bases at J, with 19 bases in the middle. The CDR3 region is CASSPTGGPQEKLFF. The CDR3, as DNA: TGTGCCAGCAGCCCCACCGGGGGGCCTCAAGAAAAACTGTTTTTT.

The genes are TRBV5-4 and TRBJ2-1, with 11 bases fitting TRBD2. V shed 4 bases, J shed 11 bases, and the junction held 2 bases outside the gene matches. Germline CDR1 SGHNT, CDR2 YYREEE (reference sequence). The CDR3 runs to 12 residues. The chain's CDR3 is CASSIAGGQQFF. In nucleotides, the CDR3 is TGTGCCAGCAGCATAGCGGGGGGGCAGCAGTTCTTC.

This clone has only a few counts. The rearrangement uses TRBV19 and TRBJ1-2; D is possibly TRBD1 (5 bases). Germline loops: CDR1 LNHDA, CDR2 SQIVND (reference sequence). The CDR3 is 13 amino acids. V lost 3 bases, J lost 3 bases, and 8 bases lay in between. The CDR3 coding sequence is TGTGCCAGTAGTATGGGAGGGGACTATGGCTACACCTTC. Its protein is CASSMGGDYGYTF.

The gene calls are TRBV2 and TRBJ2-3; D unclear. V lost 6 bases to trimming and J lost 1 base, with 8 bases between them. The CDR3 runs 13 residues. Germline-derived CDR1 and CDR2 are SNHLY and FYNNEI. The CDR3 DNA follows: TGTGCCAGCAGCCTCCGGGGCACAGATACGCAGTATTTT. It translates to CASSLRGTDTQYF.

The gene calls are TRBV30 and TRBJ2-7, with D possibly matching TRBD2 (5 bases). This CDR3 is built from 11 residues. CDR1 is GTSNPN and CDR2 is SVGIG in the germline V gene (reference sequence). Trimming stripped 2 bases from V and 5 bases from J, with 7 bases between. The CDR3 sequence is CAWSLEDEQYF. DNA of the CDR3: TGTGCCTGGAGTTTGGAGGACGAGCAGTACTTC.

The rearrangement joins TRBV29-1 to TRBJ2-5; TRBD2 matches at 11 bases. This CDR3 spans 15 amino acids. With V trimmed by 5 bases and J by 0 bases, 5 bases remained unmatched. Germline values: CDR1 SQVTM, CDR2 ANQGSEA. The CDR3 nucleotides are TGCAGCGTTCTACTAGCGGGAGAGTACCAAGAGACCCAGTACTTC. This sequence encodes CSVLLAGEYQETQYF.

This clone appeared a few times. J is TRBJ2-3 and V is TRBV2; D perhaps matches TRBD2 (6 bases). The ends were cut back, 3 bases at V and 8 bases at J, with 21 bases in the middle. Germline V gene data show CDR1 as SNHLY and CDR2 as FYNNEI. CDR3 length: 16 residues. The CDR3 protein is CASSDPGGAPTITQYF. The CDR3 DNA is TGTGCCAGCAGTGATCCGGGCGGGGCCCCCACAATTACGCAGTATTTT.

This sequence joins TRBV10-3 and TRBJ2-7; 12 bases fit TRBD1. Germline V lookup: CDR1 ENHRY, CDR2 SYGVKD. J lost 3 bases, V lost 6 bases, and 3 bases had no gene match. The CDR3 loop spans 14 amino acids. CDR3 sequence reads: CAIRGDRGLYEQYF. Here the CDR3 DNA reads TGTGCCATCAGGGGGGACAGGGGGCTCTACGAGCAGTACTTC.

The gene calls are TRBV9 and TRBJ2-3; D is perhaps TRBD1 (5 bases). The CDR3 spans 16 residues. Trimming cost V 0 bases and J 2 bases, with 13 bases left between them. Germline assignment: CDR1 SGDLS and CDR2 YYNGEE. Here the CDR3 reads CASSVGTFGLTDTQYF. DNA for the CDR3: TGTGCCAGCAGCGTAGGGACATTTGGGCTCACAGATACGCAGTATTTT.

There are a few counts of this clone. This chain connects TRBV30 to TRBJ2-1; D may be TRBD2 (5 bases). This CDR3 comprises 10 residues. Trimming took 3 bases from V and 13 from J, leaving 10 bases between them. CDR1 and CDR2 from the germline V gene are GTSNPN and SVGIG (reference sequence). CDR3 in DNA: TGTGCCTGGAGCCAAGCGGTACAGTTCTTC. Its translation is CAWSQAVQFF. Full variable domain (outside the CDR3, taken from reference TRBV30 and TRBJ2-1): SQTIHQWPATLVQPVGSPLSLECTVEGTSNPNLYWYRQAAGRGLQLLFYSVGIGQISSEVPQNLSASRPQDRQFILSSKKLLLSDSGFYLCAWSQAVQFFGPGTRLTVL.

CDR3 loop: CASSLRDRGETQYF. The CDR3, as DNA: TGTGCCAGCAGCTTGCGTGATAGGGGAGAGACCCAGTACTTC. The genes are TRBV5-8 and TRBJ2-5; maybe TRBD1 (5 bases). Trimming left V 1 base short and J 4 bases short, with 11 bases between. CDR1 is SGHTS and CDR2 is YDEGEE in the germline V gene. This CDR3 is built from 14 residues.

The V and J genes are TRBV9 and TRBJ2-1; 15 bases are shared with TRBD2. The junction had 2 bases not matched to a gene; V was cut back by 0 bases and J by 7 bases. This CDR3 spans 16 amino acids. CDR1 is SGDLS and CDR2 is YYNGEE in the germline V gene. The CDR3 DNA reads as TGTGCCAGCAGCGTAGGGGGGACTAGCGGGAGGAATGAGCAGTTCTTC. Protein: CASSVGGTSGRNEQFF.

This clone turned up a few times. The chain joins TRBV12-5 to TRBJ2-2; weak D call: TRBD1 (5 bases). CDR3 length: 13 amino acids. Per the germline V gene, CDR1 is LGHNT and CDR2 is FRNRAP. V lost 6 bases to trimming and J lost 0 bases, with 5 bases between them. The CDR3 reads CASGRANTGELFF. The DNA for the CDR3 is TGTGCTAGTGGCAGGGCGAACACCGGGGAGCTGTTTTTT.

The V gene is TRBV5-1, the J gene TRBJ2-5; 7 bases are shared with TRBD1. The CDR3 contains 15 residues. V shed 2 bases and J 1 base; nucleotides not matched to a gene: 5. Germline CDR1 reads SGHRS; CDR2 reads YFSETQ. This CDR3 is CASSLEDRPQETQYF. The CDR3, as DNA: TGCGCCAGCAGCTTAGAGGACAGGCCCCAAGAGACCCAGTACTTC.

As for this clone: Because it lacks the conserved phenylalanine or tryptophan at the end, this CDR3 is likely a read error. V gene TRBV5-4 combines with J gene TRBJ1-6; weak D call: TRBD1 (6 bases). Trimming pared 2 bases from V and 4 bases from J, leaving 13 bases between. Germline CDR1 is SGHNT and CDR2 is YYREEE (reference sequence). The CDR3 has 16 residues. For the CDR3, the DNA is TGTGCCAGCAGCTTATTAGGGGGGGGATATAATTCACCCCTCCACCTT. This encodes CASSLLGGGYNSPLHL.

This chain uses TRBV4-1 with TRBJ1-5; D not resolved. Germline CDR1 MGHRA, CDR2 YSYEKL. V was shortened by 1 base and J by 5 bases, with 12 bases between the two germline ends. The CDR3 is made up of 15 amino acids. The CDR3 reads CASSQVTGFHQPQHF. Written as DNA, the CDR3 is TGCGCCAGCAGCCAAGTAACGGGGTTCCATCAGCCCCAGCATTTT.